This T cell receptor (beta chain) derives from a study of blood T cell repertoires in COVID-19 (TCRdb year 2020). Some background on the complete study: The collaborator samples originated in the United States, Italy and Spain and spanned the acute and convalescent phases of COVID-19. The prospective study material was composed of cDNA or gDNA derived from T cells, B-cell-depleted T cells, or PBMCs. Deeply sampled blood TCRbeta repertoires from subjects exposed to, actively infected with, or recovered from COVID-19 were included in the dataset. The repertoires were released in a freely available public database intended as a resource for research on the immune response to SARS-CoV-2. The samples were drawn from the first 160 participants of the ongoing ImmuneRACE study and from 1,254 subjects provided by 6 global collaborators. Sample metadata almost always included a de-identified subject ID, COVID-19 status, age in years and sex. Where HLA class I and class II types were available, the types were taken from metadata supplied by the sample provider, not from assay-based typing. Study-wide conclusions, independent of this receptor: The amount of clinical and demographic metadata varied by source and participant and was provided uncurated.

Each collaborating institution followed its own protocols to collect whole blood in K2EDTA tubes. For TCRbeta analysis, collaborators shipped samples in one of three forms: frozen whole blood, isolated PBMCs, or DNA extracted from either of those sample types. TCRbeta CDR3 regions were amplified from genomic DNA using the immunoSEQ Assay, a bias-controlled multiplex PCR. In the source study's methods: The number of nucleated cells in each sample was estimated by amplification of reference gene primers within the assay. To quantify the absolute abundance of each unique TCRbeta CDR3 rearrangement, sequence reads were collapsed and filtered. For each sample, productive Simpson clonality was calculated as the square root of Simpson's diversity index across productive rearrangements. Sourced from immuneACCESS, this table was stored by TCRdb with only in-frame sequences that have V and J called. A share of the clones is absent; for the studies checked, an unresolved V gene accounts for under half, and the remainder has no known explanation. V and J calls plus clone size are reproduced from that table; the DNA served to infer D and trimming. The sample contains about 110,000 clones, 84% of them found a single time. The top ten clones comprise less than 8% of the sample.

This clone has just a few counts. Which antigen it targets is not known. Base qualities are not at hand, and no much larger clone is one base apart. This sequence originates from a woman in her forties or fifties with acute or convalescent COVID-19. Sequenced: peripheral blood.

The CDR3 loop reads CASSRGELINEKLFF. The DNA reads as follows: TGTGCCAGCAGCCGAGGCGAGCTTATTAATGAAAAACTGTTTTTT. The chain employs TRBV14 and TRBJ1-4; no confident D gene assignment can be made. The CDR3 spans 15 residues, from the cysteine through the phenylalanine. Just the 45-base CDR3 DNA is kept, in frame starting at base 1. The germline V gene specifies SGHDN as CDR1 and FVKESK as CDR2. Trimming removed 4 bases from V and 4 bases from J, leaving 13 bases between the germline ends.